The 6 T cell receptor beta chains presented below share a single source sample, sequenced in a study of blood T cell repertoires in COVID-19. The data were produced by immunoSEQ multiplex PCR, yet TCRdb's version contains in-frame clones alone and is incomplete. Of hundreds of thousands of clones in the sample, around 85% were seen once. The sample was peripheral blood. The receptors come from a man at least 80 years old with acute or convalescent COVID-19.

The chain uses TRBV19 and TRBJ1-1; tentatively, D is TRBD1 (6 bases). Germline V gene lookup returns CDR1 LNHDA and CDR2 SQIVND (reference sequence). Trimming took off 5 bases at V and 2 bases at J, with 21 bases between the two ends. CDR3 length equals 17 residues. The CDR3 loop reads CASSDPRGYSVNTEAFF. The CDR3 DNA reads TGTGCCAGTAGTGACCCGAGGGGGTATTCCGTAAACACTGAAGCTTTCTTT.

The V gene is TRBV27, the J gene TRBJ2-2, with D maybe TRBD1 (6 bases). V was trimmed by 2 bases and J by 1 base, leaving 11 bases between them. This CDR3 contains 16 residues. Germline assignment: CDR1 MNHEY and CDR2 SMNVEV (reference sequence). Written as DNA, the CDR3 is TGTGCCAGCAGTTTACTTCCGACAGGGAACACCGGGGAGCTGTTTTTT. Protein product: CASSLLPTGNTGELFF.

The V call is TRBV1, the J call TRBJ1-1. TRBV1 is a documented pseudogene. The CDR3 loop spans 15 amino acids. The DNA for the CDR3 is TGCACCAGCAGCCAAGCCGGGGTAATAAACACTGAAGCTTTCTTT. Its translation is CTSSQAGVINTEAFF.

This chain connects TRBV19 to TRBJ2-7; 7 bases are a match to TRBD1. The CDR3 covers 13 residues. Germline values: CDR1 LNHDA, CDR2 SQIVND (reference sequence). J gave up 3 bases and V 7 bases, and 6 bases lay outside the gene matches. The CDR3 sequence: CASTPRQGYEQYF. The CDR3 coding sequence is TGTGCCAGTACCCCTCGACAGGGCTACGAGCAGTACTTC.

CDR3 in amino acids: CASSQIGGRGRRYYGYTF. DNA of the CDR3: TGCGCCAGCAGCCAAATTGGTGGCAGGGGGCGCCGGTACTATGGCTACACCTTC. This sequence joins TRBV4-1 and TRBJ1-2, with 8 nucleotides matching TRBD1. This CDR3 spans 18 amino acids. Germline V gives CDR1 MGHRA, CDR2 YSYEKL. Germline trimming cut 2 bases from V and 3 bases from J; bases unmatched to any gene: 14.

V and J are TRBV3-1 (or the pseudogene TRBV3-2) and TRBJ2-1; D is unresolved. The germline V gene has CDR1 LGHDT and CDR2 YNNKEL (reference sequence). The CDR3 consists of 12 residues. Deletions cut 1 base from V and 12 bases from J, with 10 bases between. CDR3 protein: CASSQVGPGQFF. The CDR3 DNA follows: TGTGCCAGCAGCCAAGTGGGCCCCGGGCAGTTCTTC.